The 31 T cell receptor beta chains given below trace back to one sample, sequenced in a study of response to subunit inactivated influenza vaccine (dated by TCRdb to the late 2010s). Libraries came from RT-PCR. Sequenced on an Illumina HiSeq 2500. In TCRdb, the public reads were trimmed at Q25 with fastp and aligned with MiXCR, with productive beta chains retained. Rows with one shared CDR3 protein collapse into an entry with the most common genes and DNA. For this sample there are some 500,000 distinct CDR3 sequences; about 15% appear just once. Less than 4% of the sample goes to the ten largest clones. The material was CD4+ T cells sorted from PBMCs, obtained around 25 months after vaccination. These receptors originate from a man in his fifties or sixties who received an inactivated influenza vaccine. Donor details come from another sample of the same person, matched by shared clones.

This clonotype was seen many times. The rearrangement links TRBV7-9 to TRBJ2-5, with D perhaps matching TRBD2 (6 bases). CDR3 length: 12 amino acids. Trimming pared 1 base from V and 11 bases from J, leaving 11 bases between. CDR1 SEHNR and CDR2 FQNEAQ come from the germline V gene (reference sequence). The CDR3 spells CASSLEGTFQYF. The CDR3 coding sequence is TGTGCCAGCAGCTTAGAGGGGACTTTTCAGTACTTC.

The chain couples TRBV28 to TRBJ1-6, with D unclear. The germline V and J ends were trimmed by 5 bases and 0 bases, with 14 bases remaining between them. This CDR3 is 17 amino acids long. Germline lookup yields CDR1 MDHEN and CDR2 SYDVKM. This chain's CDR3 is CASSPPRRSSYNSPLHF. The DNA of the CDR3 is TGTGCCAGCAGTCCCCCCAGAAGGAGCTCCTATAATTCACCCCTCCACTTT.

In this sample, this clonotype turned up many times. The rearrangement joins TRBV20-1 to TRBJ1-6; D unresolved. Germline lookup yields CDR1 DFQATT and CDR2 SNEGSKA (reference sequence). The CDR3 extends over 15 amino acids. Between the trimmed V and J ends, which lost 0 bases and 9 bases, there was a span of 15 bases. In DNA form, the CDR3 reads TGCAGTGCTAGAGATCTTCGGGGTAGTGGTTCACCCCTCCACTTT. Encoded protein: CSARDLRGSGSPLHF.

This clonotype was seen a few times. The V and J genes are TRBV20-1 and TRBJ2-3, with 10 bases fitting TRBD2. Germline V gives CDR1 DFQATT, CDR2 SNEGSKA (reference sequence). Losses at the gene ends were 2 bases for V and 2 bases for J; bases not matched to a gene: 7. The CDR3 length is 16 residues. CDR3 protein: CSARRILAGNTDTQYF. DNA of the CDR3: TGCAGTGCTAGACGAATACTAGCGGGAAACACAGATACGCAGTATTTT.

This clonotype occurred a few times. V is TRBV6-5 and J is TRBJ2-5, with a weak D call TRBD1 (6 bases). In germline, CDR1 is MNHEY, CDR2 SVGAGI. The CDR3 contains 11 residues. Trimming left V 7 bases short and J 7 bases short, with 10 bases between. The DNA for the CDR3 is TGTGCCAGCACAGGGGCGGCGACCCAGTACTTC. Protein product: CASTGAATQYF.

This clonotype appeared a few times. This chain connects TRBV12-3 or TRBV12-4 to TRBJ2-7; D perhaps matches TRBD1 (6 bases). The CDR3 totals 15 residues. V was cut by 5 bases and J by 5 bases, with 19 bases left in between. The CDR3 nucleotides are TGTGCCAGCAGTGGGGGCAGCATAAGGGGACACGAGCAGTACTTC. It encodes CASSGGSIRGHEQYF.

There are a few counts of this clonotype. The chain recombines TRBV20-1 with TRBJ2-7; TRBD1 matches at 7 bases. Germline V gives CDR1 DFQATT, CDR2 SNEGSKA (reference sequence). Trimming cost V 3 bases and J 6 bases; bases outside gene matches: 8. The CDR3 loop spans 13 amino acids. The CDR3 region is CSASPQGIREQYF. CDR3 bases: TGCAGTGCTAGCCCACAGGGGATTCGCGAGCAGTACTTC.

The chain couples TRBV9 to TRBJ2-5, with no clear D. V was clipped by 0 bases and J by 4 bases, with 10 bases between them. The CDR3 totals 14 residues. The germline gives CDR1 SGDLS, CDR2 YYNGEE. CDR3 sequence reads: CASSVGRGGETQYF. The CDR3 nucleotides are TGTGCCAGCAGCGTAGGTCGCGGCGGAGAGACCCAGTACTTC.

The chain links TRBV27 to TRBJ2-3; D unresolved. Germline V gene sequence: CDR1 MNHEY, CDR2 SMNVEV (reference sequence). The CDR3 has 13 amino acids. Trimming removed 8 bases at V and 4 bases at J, with 13 bases between. CDR3 DNA sequence: TGTGCCAGCGGCGGTCCAGGCCCAGATACGCAGTATTTT. Its translation: CASGGPGPDTQYF.

The rearrangement links TRBV6-1 to TRBJ2-3, with D possibly matching TRBD2 (6 bases). CDR1 MNHNS and CDR2 SASEGT come from the germline V gene. The CDR3 extends over 16 amino acids. V lost 7 bases and J lost 4, with 21 bases in between. The CDR3 coding sequence is TGTGCCAGCAATCCACGCGACGGGGGTGGTGCAGATACGCAGTATTTT. Amino acids: CASNPRDGGGADTQYF.

In its sample, this clonotype was seen many times. The chain combines TRBV12-3 or TRBV12-4 with TRBJ2-7; TRBD1 matches 9 bases. The CDR3 contains 16 residues. Losses at the gene ends were 6 bases for V and 3 bases for J; bases not matched to a gene: 12. The CDR3 here is CASSPRDRDVYYEQYF. Here the CDR3 DNA reads TGTGCCAGCAGCCCCCGGGACAGGGACGTTTACTACGAGCAGTACTTC.

Many counts were recorded for this clonotype. The gene calls are TRBV27 and TRBJ2-7; D is unresolved. The V end was cut by 5 bases, the J end by 2 bases, with 10 bases between. CDR1 and CDR2 from the germline V gene are MNHEY and SMNVEV (reference sequence). The CDR3 extends over 13 amino acids. The CDR3 sequence: CASSPGPPYEQYF. As DNA, the CDR3 is TGTGCCAGCAGTCCGGGCCCCCCCTACGAGCAGTACTTC.

This clonotype has only a few counts. The CDR3 reads CASRRLMNLGDYNEQFF. The CDR3 bases are TGTGCCAGCAGACGACTTATGAACCTGGGAGACTACAATGAGCAGTTCTTC. The chain couples TRBV7-9 to TRBJ2-1, with a weak D call TRBD2 (5 bases). Germline assignment: CDR1 SEHNR and CDR2 FQNEAQ (reference sequence). The CDR3 has 17 amino acids. V was cut by 6 bases and J by 3 bases, with 21 bases left in between.

This clonotype has at least ten counts. V gene TRBV7-2 combines with J gene TRBJ2-3; 16 bases line up with TRBD2. The V gene end was trimmed by 6 bases and the J gene end by 5 bases; junction bases not matched to a gene: 8. Germline CDR1 SGHTA, CDR2 FQGNSA. The CDR3 is 17 residues long. The CDR3 sequence: CASRAGTSGRGRDTQYF. CDR3 bases: TGTGCCAGCAGAGCCGGGACTAGCGGGAGGGGGAGAGATACGCAGTATTTT.

The chain recombines TRBV6-5 with TRBJ2-7, with D tentatively TRBD1 or TRBD2 (6 bases each). The V and J ends lost 8 bases and 7 bases respectively, with 15 bases between them. This CDR3 has 12 residues. Germline V gene lookup returns CDR1 MNHEY and CDR2 SVGAGI. CDR3 in amino acids: CASGTRGREQYF. The CDR3 nucleotides are TGTGCCAGCGGGACACGGGGGAGGGAGCAGTACTTC.

This sequence joins TRBV5-1 and TRBJ2-7, with 7 bases matching TRBD2. V lost 4 bases and J lost 5; bases outside the gene matches: 12. The CDR3 has 15 amino acids. Germline CDR1 SGHRS, CDR2 YFSETQ. DNA for the CDR3: TGCGCCAGCAGCAGGGAGGGGCGGGAGTTCGACGAGCAGTACTTC. Protein sequence: CASSREGREFDEQYF.

V gene TRBV6-2 or TRBV6-3 combines with J gene TRBJ1-6; TRBD1 matches at 9 bases. This CDR3 is built from 20 residues. From germline, CDR1 is MNHEY and CDR2 SVGEGT. Unmatched junction bases numbered 15, after V lost 4 bases and J lost 2 bases. CDR3 loop: CASSSRGQGRFNAYNSPLHF. The DNA for the CDR3 is TGTGCCAGCAGTTCTCGGGGACAGGGAAGGTTTAACGCCTATAATTCACCCCTCCACTTT.

This chain links TRBV10-3 with TRBJ1-5; TRBD1 is a possible D gene (6 bases). The CDR3 has 16 amino acids. The V end lost 2 bases, the J end lost 0 bases, and 11 bases lay between the germline ends. Germline values: CDR1 ENHRY, CDR2 SYGVKD. CDR3 loop: CAISESGQFSNQPQHF. CDR3 bases: TGTGCCATCAGTGAGAGTGGACAGTTTAGCAATCAGCCCCAGCATTTT.

This clonotype showed up just a few times. J is TRBJ2-3 and V is TRBV19; 9 bases align to TRBD2. Per germline, CDR1 LNHDA and CDR2 SQIVND (reference sequence). Trimming cost V 4 bases and J 5 bases; bases outside gene matches: 1. The CDR3 totals 13 residues. CDR3 loop: CASSTLAGDTQYF. Here the CDR3 DNA reads TGTGCCAGTAGTACACTAGCGGGAGATACGCAGTATTTT.

This chain links TRBV3-1 with TRBJ2-5; TRBD2 might be the D (5 bases). Germline loops: CDR1 LGHDT, CDR2 YNNKEL (reference sequence). This CDR3 is built from 14 residues. V was clipped by 0 bases and J by 7 bases, with 12 bases between them. The CDR3: CASSQDGVIGTQYF. CDR3 in DNA: TGTGCCAGCAGCCAAGACGGGGTCATCGGGACCCAGTACTTC.

The V and J genes are TRBV7-9 and TRBJ2-3; possibly TRBD1 for D (6 bases). The V end was cut by 5 bases, the J end by 5 bases, with 14 bases between. From germline, CDR1 is SEHNR and CDR2 FQNEAQ (reference sequence). This CDR3 is built from 14 residues. The CDR3 bases are TGTGCCAGCAGCGACAGGAACGCAGTAGATACGCAGTATTTT. Translation: CASSDRNAVDTQYF.

The genes are TRBV5-5 and TRBJ2-5; 7 bases agree with TRBD2. Per the germline V gene, CDR1 is SGHKS and CDR2 is YYEKEE (reference sequence). This CDR3 has 14 residues. With 0 bases clipped from V and 7 bases from J, the junction kept 6 bases outside the gene matches. The chain's CDR3 is CASSLEGGGVTQYF. CDR3 DNA: TGTGCCAGCAGCTTGGAGGGTGGGGGGGTGACCCAGTACTTC.

Judged by abundance, this clonotype is medium-sized. The chain joins TRBV10-3 to TRBJ2-6; 9 nucleotides align to TRBD2. This CDR3 contains 16 residues. Germline CDR1 ENHRY, CDR2 SYGVKD. After removal of 0 bases from V and 6 bases from J, the junction contained 3 bases not matched to a gene. The CDR3 protein is CAISESSGGVANVLTF. In nucleotides, the CDR3 is TGTGCCATCAGTGAGTCTAGCGGGGGTGTGGCCAACGTCCTGACTTTC.

This clonotype has just a few counts. This sequence joins TRBV7-2 and TRBJ2-7; D is unclear. The V end was cut by 0 bases, the J end by 5 bases, with 8 bases between. This CDR3 spans 13 amino acids. Per the germline V gene, CDR1 is SGHTA and CDR2 is FQGNSA. Here the CDR3 reads CASSLATENEQYF. The CDR3 DNA follows: TGTGCCAGCAGCTTAGCGACTGAGAACGAGCAGTACTTC. Full variable domain (remainder filled in from reference TRBV7-2 and TRBJ2-7): GAGVSQSPSNKVTEKGKDVELRCDPISGHTALYWYRQSLGQGLEFLIYFQGNSAPDKSGLPSDRFSAERTGGSVSTLTIQRTQQEDSAVYLCASSLATENEQYFGPGTRLTVT.

The chain has TRBV6-2 or TRBV6-3 and TRBJ1-2; D perhaps matches TRBD1 (6 bases). Germline assignment: CDR1 MNHEY and CDR2 SVGEGT. V was pared by 7 bases and J by 3 bases, with 15 bases between. The CDR3 is made up of 14 amino acids. The CDR3: CASNRDGGYYGYTF. CDR3 nucleotide sequence: TGTGCCAGCAACAGGGACGGGGGATACTATGGCTACACCTTC.

V usage is TRBV2 and J usage is TRBJ2-7, with D possibly matching TRBD1 (5 bases). V shed 5 bases and J shed 6 bases, with 17 bases lying between them. CDR3 length: 14 residues. Germline CDR1 SNHLY, CDR2 FYNNEI. This chain's CDR3 is CASSSKDTGSEQYF. The CDR3 region has the DNA TGTGCCAGCAGTAGCAAGGACACTGGAAGCGAGCAGTACTTC.

In this sample, this clonotype turned up a few times. J is TRBJ1-2 and V is TRBV6-1, with D possibly being TRBD1 (6 bases). Deletions cut 6 bases from V and 3 bases from J, with 17 bases between. This CDR3 has 15 residues. The germline V gene has CDR1 MNHNS and CDR2 SASEGT. The CDR3, as DNA: TGTGCCAGCAGAAACAGGGTCTTAGCAGACTATGGCTACACCTTC. Protein: CASRNRVLADYGYTF.

This CDR3 reads CASSPSSGAYNTDTQYF. The CDR3 nucleotides are TGTGCCAGCAGCCCTTCTAGCGGGGCCTATAACACAGATACGCAGTATTTT. The chain joins TRBV7-3 to TRBJ2-3, with 9 bases identical to TRBD2. With V trimmed by 5 bases and J by 2 bases, 11 bases remained unmatched. The CDR3 totals 17 residues. Germline CDR1 and CDR2: SGHTA and FQGTGA.

The rearrangement uses TRBV5-1 and TRBJ2-2; 7 positions match TRBD1. The CDR3 covers 16 residues. The V and J ends lost 0 bases and 4 bases, in that order; junction bases with no gene match: 6. The V gene's germline CDR1 is SGHRS and CDR2 YFSETQ. The CDR3 DNA sequence: TGCGCCAGCAGCTTGGGACAGGGTATAGGCACCGGGGAGCTGTTTTTT. Protein product: CASSLGQGIGTGELFF.

This chain uses TRBV24-1 with TRBJ2-3; D remains unclear. Germline V gene data show CDR1 as KGHDR and CDR2 as SFDVKD. V dropped 2 bases and J dropped 1 base, with 12 bases sitting between them. The CDR3 is 16 amino acids. The CDR3 reads CATSDSRFGRTDTQYF. The CDR3 bases are TGTGCCACCAGTGATTCCCGGTTCGGCCGCACAGATACGCAGTATTTT.

In the case of this clonotype: At one end the junction does not follow the germline gene, possibly because of a read error. In DNA form, the CDR3 reads TGCGCCAGCAGCTCGAACTATGGCTACCCCTTC. Its protein is CASSSNYGYPF. The chain recombines TRBV5-1 with TRBJ1-2; the D is unclear. The CDR3 has 11 amino acids. Germline CDR1 reads SGHRS; CDR2 reads YFSETQ.